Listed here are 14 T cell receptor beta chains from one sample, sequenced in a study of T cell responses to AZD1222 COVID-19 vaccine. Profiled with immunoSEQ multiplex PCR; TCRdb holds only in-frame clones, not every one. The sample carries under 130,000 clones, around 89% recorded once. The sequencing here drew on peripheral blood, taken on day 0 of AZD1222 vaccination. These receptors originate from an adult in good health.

The CDR3 spells CASSLQGSSGNTIYF. The DNA for the CDR3 is TGTGCCAGCAGCTTACAAGGGAGCTCTGGAAACACCATATATTTT. The rearrangement links TRBV7-6 to TRBJ1-3; D is unclear. CDR1 is SGHVS and CDR2 is FNYEAQ in the germline V gene. This CDR3 contains 15 residues. V dropped 2 bases and J dropped 0 bases, with 8 bases sitting between them.

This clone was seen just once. CDR3: CASSSSTRGAYEQFF. The CDR3 DNA reads TGTGCCAGCAGCTCATCCACCCGCGGAGCTTATGAGCAGTTCTTC. The rearrangement links TRBV7-2 to TRBJ2-1; D uncertain. The germline V gene encodes CDR1 SGHTA and CDR2 FQGNSA. The CDR3 runs 15 residues. Trimming cost V 4 bases and J 8 bases, with 18 bases left between them.

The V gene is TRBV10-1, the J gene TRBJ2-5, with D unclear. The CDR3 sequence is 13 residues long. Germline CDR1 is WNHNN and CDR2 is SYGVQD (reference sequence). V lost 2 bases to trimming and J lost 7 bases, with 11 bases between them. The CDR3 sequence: CASSEVSLGTQYF. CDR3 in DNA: TGCGCCAGCAGTGAGGTCTCGTTAGGGACCCAGTACTTC.

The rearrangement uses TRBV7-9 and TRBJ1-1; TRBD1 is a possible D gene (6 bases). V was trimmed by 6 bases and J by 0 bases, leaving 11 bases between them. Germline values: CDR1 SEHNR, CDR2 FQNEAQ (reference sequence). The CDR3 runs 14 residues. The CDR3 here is CASSLGHMNTEAFF. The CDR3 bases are TGTGCCAGCAGTTTGGGACACATGAACACTGAAGCTTTCTTT.

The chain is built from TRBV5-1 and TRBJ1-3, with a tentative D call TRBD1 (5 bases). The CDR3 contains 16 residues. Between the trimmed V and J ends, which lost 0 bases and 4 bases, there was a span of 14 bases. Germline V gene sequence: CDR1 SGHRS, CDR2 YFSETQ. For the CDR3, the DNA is TGCGCCAGCAGCTTGGCTGGGGACTCAGCGGGAAACACCATATATTTT. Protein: CASSLAGDSAGNTIYF.

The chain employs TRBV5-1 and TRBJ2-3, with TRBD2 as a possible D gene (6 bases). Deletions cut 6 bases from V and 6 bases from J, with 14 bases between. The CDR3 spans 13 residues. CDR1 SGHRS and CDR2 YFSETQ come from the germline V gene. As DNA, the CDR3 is TGCGCCAGCACCCCTGTGGGGGGTGATACGCAGTATTTT. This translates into CASTPVGGDTQYF.

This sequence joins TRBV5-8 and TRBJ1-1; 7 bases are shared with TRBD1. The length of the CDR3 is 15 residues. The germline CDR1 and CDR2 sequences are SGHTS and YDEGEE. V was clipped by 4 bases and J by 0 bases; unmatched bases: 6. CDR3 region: CASSPLTGLNTEAFF. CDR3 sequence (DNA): TGTGCCAGCAGCCCCCTGACAGGGTTGAACACTGAAGCTTTCTTT.

CDR3 sequence (DNA): TGTGCCAGCAGTTTAGCGGGCGCTGAAGCTTTCTTT. This gives the protein CASSLAGAEAFF. The rearrangement links TRBV28 to TRBJ1-1; no definite D call. Deletions cut 2 bases from V and 6 bases from J, with 7 bases between. This CDR3 spans 12 amino acids. Germline V CDR1 and CDR2: MDHEN, SYDVKM.

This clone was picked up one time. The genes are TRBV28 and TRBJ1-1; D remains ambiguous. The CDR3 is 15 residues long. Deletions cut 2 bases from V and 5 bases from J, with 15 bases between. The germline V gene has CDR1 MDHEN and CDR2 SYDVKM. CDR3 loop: CASSLRVVGKTEAFF. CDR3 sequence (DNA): TGTGCCAGCAGTTTAAGGGTAGTCGGAAAAACTGAAGCTTTCTTT.

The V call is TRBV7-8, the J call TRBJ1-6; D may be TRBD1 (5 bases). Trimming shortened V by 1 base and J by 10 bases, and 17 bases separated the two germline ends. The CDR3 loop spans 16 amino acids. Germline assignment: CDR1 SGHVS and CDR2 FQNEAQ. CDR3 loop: CASSLVVGTGGSPLHF. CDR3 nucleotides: TGTGCCAGCAGCTTAGTTGTCGGCACAGGTGGGTCACCCCTCCACTTT.

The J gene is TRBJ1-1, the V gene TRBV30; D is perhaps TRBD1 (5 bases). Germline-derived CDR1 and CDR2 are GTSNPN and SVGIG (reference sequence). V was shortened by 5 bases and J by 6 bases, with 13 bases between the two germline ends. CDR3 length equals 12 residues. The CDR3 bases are TGTGCCTGGGCGCCGTTGGGGGCTGAAGCTTTCTTT. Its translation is CAWAPLGAEAFF.

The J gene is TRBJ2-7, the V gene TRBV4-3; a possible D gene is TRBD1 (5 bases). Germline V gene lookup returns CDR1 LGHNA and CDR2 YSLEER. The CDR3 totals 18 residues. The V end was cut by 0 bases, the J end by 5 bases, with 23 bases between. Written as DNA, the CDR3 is TGCGCCAGCAGCCAAGATCGGGTGAATAGGGGTGGAAAGCACGAGCAGTACTTC. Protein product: CASSQDRVNRGGKHEQYF.

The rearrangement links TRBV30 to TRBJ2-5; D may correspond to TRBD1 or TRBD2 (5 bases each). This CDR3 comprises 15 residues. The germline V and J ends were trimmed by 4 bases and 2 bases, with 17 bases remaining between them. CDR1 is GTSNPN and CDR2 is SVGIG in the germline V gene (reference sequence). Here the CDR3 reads CAWTGTASSQETQYF. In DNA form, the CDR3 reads TGTGCCTGGACTGGGACGGCTAGTTCGCAAGAGACCCAGTACTTC.

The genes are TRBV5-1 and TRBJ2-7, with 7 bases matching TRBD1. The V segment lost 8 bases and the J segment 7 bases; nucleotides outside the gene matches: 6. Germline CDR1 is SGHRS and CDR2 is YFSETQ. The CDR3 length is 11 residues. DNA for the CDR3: TGCGCCAGAGGGACAGCCGGGGAGCAGTACTTC. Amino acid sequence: CARGTAGEQYF.